These 23 T cell receptor beta chains came from one sample sequenced in a study of blood T cell repertoires in COVID-19. The data were produced by immunoSEQ multiplex PCR, yet TCRdb's version contains in-frame clones alone and is incomplete. The sample contains roughly 250,000 clones, 70% to 90% of which appear only once. Material for sequencing was peripheral blood. These receptor sequences come from a woman in her 30s with COVID-19, enrolled during active disease.

The V gene is TRBV12-3 or TRBV12-4, the J gene TRBJ1-2; unclear D gene. The length of the CDR3 is 13 residues. V lost 6 bases, J lost 4 bases, and 12 bases lay in between. The CDR3 loop is CASRPQAFYGYTF. CDR3 sequence (DNA): TGTGCCAGCAGGCCCCAGGCGTTCTATGGCTACACCTTC.

This clone was counted between two and nine times. An end of the junction does not agree with germline; a read error may underlie this. The rearrangement uses TRBV4-1 and TRBJ2-7, with 10 bases that match TRBD1. The CDR3 consists of 14 residues. Germline V CDR1 and CDR2: MGHRA, YSYEKL. The CDR3 DNA is TGCGCCAGCAGCGAAGACAGGGGGCCCTACGAGCAGTACTTC. Protein product: CASSEDRGPYEQYF.

The chain carries TRBV6-5 and TRBJ2-7; D perhaps matches TRBD2 (6 bases). The CDR3 runs 12 residues. Between the trimmed V and J ends, which lost 6 bases and 3 bases, there was a span of 9 bases. Germline lookup yields CDR1 MNHEY and CDR2 SVGAGI. The CDR3 here is CASSLEGYEQYF. As DNA, the CDR3 is TGTGCCAGCAGCTTGGAGGGCTACGAGCAGTACTTC.

This chain connects TRBV7-2 to TRBJ1-1; a possible D gene is TRBD1 (6 bases). The CDR3 covers 13 residues. The germline V and J ends were trimmed by 7 bases and 5 bases, with 14 bases remaining between them. Germline V CDR1 and CDR2: SGHTA, FQGNSA. CDR3 DNA sequence: TGTGCCAGCACCCTTAGGGGGGGTACTGAAGCTTTCTTT. It is translated as CASTLRGGTEAFF.

The chain combines TRBV24-1 with TRBJ2-7; D possibly corresponds to TRBD2 (5 bases). Trimming removed 4 bases at V and 6 bases at J, with 18 bases between. This CDR3 spans 15 amino acids. Germline values: CDR1 KGHDR, CDR2 SFDVKD. CDR3 region: CATSDLDGAEGEQYF. CDR3 in DNA: TGTGCCACCAGTGACCTGGACGGCGCTGAGGGCGAGCAGTACTTC.

Only one count was recorded for this clone. The rearrangement uses TRBV6-5 and TRBJ1-6, with 10 bases aligning to TRBD1. The CDR3 is 15 amino acids. V lost 6 bases to trimming and J lost 6 bases; unmatched junction nucleotides: 5. The germline CDR1 and CDR2 sequences are MNHEY and SVGAGI. The CDR3 protein is CASSAGTGVNSPLHF. CDR3 bases: TGTGCCAGCAGCGCCGGGACAGGGGTTAATTCACCCCTCCACTTT.

The chain is built from TRBV10-3 and TRBJ2-7; no firm D call. Germline V gene sequence: CDR1 ENHRY, CDR2 SYGVKD. Deletions cut 2 bases from V and 0 bases from J, with 5 bases between. CDR3 size: 13 residues. CDR3 sequence reads: CAISETTSYEQYF. The CDR3 coding sequence is TGTGCCATCAGTGAGACAACCTCCTACGAGCAGTACTTC.

The chain employs TRBV19 and TRBJ1-5, with a tentative D call TRBD1 (5 bases). The CDR3 runs to 13 residues. Trimming cost V 7 bases and J 4 bases, with 11 bases left between them. Germline V gene data show CDR1 as LNHDA and CDR2 as SQIVND (reference sequence). CDR3 amino acids: CASTGLGNQPQHF. Here the CDR3 DNA reads TGTGCCAGTACAGGGTTAGGGAATCAGCCCCAGCATTTT.

J is TRBJ1-6 and V is TRBV10-3; a weak D match, TRBD1 (6 bases). The germline V gene encodes CDR1 ENHRY and CDR2 SYGVKD. V dropped 2 bases and J dropped 0 bases, with 8 bases sitting between them. The CDR3 extends over 16 amino acids. CDR3 in DNA: TGTGCCATCAGTGAGCAGGGGAGCTCCTATAATTCACCCCTCCACTTT. It encodes CAISEQGSSYNSPLHF.

CDR3 sequence reads: CASSNTGTRNEQYF. As DNA, the CDR3 is TGTGCCAGCAGTAATACAGGGACAAGGAACGAGCAGTACTTC. V is TRBV27 and J is TRBJ2-7, with D perhaps TRBD1 (6 bases). The CDR3 length is 14 residues. The V end was cut by 5 bases, the J end by 5 bases, with 16 bases between. CDR1 and CDR2 from the germline V gene are MNHEY and SMNVEV (reference sequence).

This clone was seen a single time. J is TRBJ2-1 and V is TRBV2; TRBD2 agrees at 11 bases. The CDR3 spans 16 residues. V gave up 3 bases and J gave up 3 bases; unmatched junction bases: 4. Germline V gives CDR1 SNHLY, CDR2 FYNNEI. This CDR3 reads CASSDLAGGIYNEQFF. The CDR3 DNA is TGTGCCAGCAGTGATTTAGCGGGGGGGATCTACAATGAGCAGTTCTTC.

The chain links TRBV5-6 to TRBJ1-2, with a possible D match to TRBD1 (5 bases). V was clipped by 1 base and J by 8 bases, with 15 bases between them. The CDR3 length is 14 residues. CDR1 is SGHDT and CDR2 is YYEEEE in the germline V gene. In DNA, the CDR3 is TGTGCCAGCAGCTTGTTTCAGGGATCGAGGGGCTACACCTTC. Amino acids: CASSLFQGSRGYTF.

The rearrangement joins TRBV3-1 (or the pseudogene TRBV3-2) to TRBJ2-7, with a weak D call TRBD1 (6 bases). The germline V and J ends were trimmed by 2 bases and 3 bases, with 11 bases remaining between them. The V gene's germline CDR1 is LGHDT and CDR2 YNNKEL (reference sequence). This CDR3 contains 14 residues. The CDR3 coding sequence is TGTGCCAGCAGCCAACAGGGGTCCTACTACGAGCAGTACTTC. Protein sequence: CASSQQGSYYEQYF.

This chain links TRBV2 with TRBJ2-3; 7 positions match TRBD2. With 7 bases clipped from V and 2 bases from J, the junction kept 12 bases outside the gene matches. This CDR3 has 16 residues. Germline CDR1 and CDR2: SNHLY and FYNNEI. The CDR3 sequence: CASNRLAGGFTDTQYF. Written as DNA, the CDR3 is TGTGCCAGCAATAGACTAGCCGGGGGGTTCACAGATACGCAGTATTTT.

The V gene is TRBV13, the J gene TRBJ2-1; tentative D call: TRBD1 (5 bases). Germline CDR1 reads PRHDT; CDR2 reads FYEKMQ (reference sequence). V lost 3 bases and J 8 bases, leaving 8 bases between the germline ends. The CDR3 has 12 amino acids. The CDR3 region has the DNA TGTGCCAGCAGCTTTTCAGGGTATGAGCAGTTCTTC. This gives the protein CASSFSGYEQFF.

As DNA, the CDR3 is TGTGCCAGCTCCCGGTCGACAGGGAAGGATGGCTACACCTTC. This gives the protein CASSRSTGKDGYTF. V and J are TRBV18 and TRBJ1-2, with 7 bases fitting TRBD1. The CDR3 runs 14 residues. V was clipped by 6 bases and J by 6 bases; unmatched bases: 10. Germline lookup yields CDR1 KGHSH and CDR2 LQKENI.

The CDR3 spells CASRTGTGDYGYTF. The CDR3 coding sequence is TGTGCCAGCAGAACCGGGACAGGAGACTATGGCTACACCTTC. The rearrangement links TRBV5-4 to TRBJ1-2, with 8 bases fitting TRBD1. The J segment lost 3 bases and the V segment lost 5 bases, leaving 6 bases of the junction unmatched. Germline lookup yields CDR1 SGHNT and CDR2 YYREEE (reference sequence). The CDR3 covers 14 residues.

The chain links TRBV7-9 to TRBJ2-2; D unclear. CDR3 size: 11 residues. Deletions cut 5 bases from V and 8 bases from J, with 6 bases between. The V gene's germline CDR1 is SEHNR and CDR2 FQNEAQ (reference sequence). The CDR3 loop is CASSPGGELFF. The CDR3 region has the DNA TGTGCCAGCAGCCCCGGGGGGGAGCTGTTTTTT.

The chain couples TRBV24-1 to TRBJ2-7; D possibly corresponds to TRBD1 (5 bases). Per the germline V gene, CDR1 is KGHDR and CDR2 is SFDVKD. The CDR3 runs to 13 residues. V was shortened by 1 base and J by 12 bases, with 15 bases between the two germline ends. CDR3 coding DNA: TGTGCCACCAGTGATTTAAGACAGCCCCTACTGTACTTC. This gives the protein CATSDLRQPLLYF.

The gene calls are TRBV29-1 and TRBJ1-1, with D uncertain. The CDR3 covers 15 residues. Germline V gene data show CDR1 as SQVTM and CDR2 as ANQGSEA. Trimming left V 2 bases short and J 0 bases short, with 13 bases between. Here the CDR3 DNA reads TGCAGCGTTGAAAAAGGACTGCACATGAACACTGAAGCTTTCTTT. Translating it yields CSVEKGLHMNTEAFF.

The rearrangement uses TRBV4-2 and TRBJ2-7; D possibly corresponds to TRBD1 (5 bases). The CDR3 contains 16 residues. Germline loops: CDR1 LGHNA, CDR2 YNFKEQ. V was shortened by 2 bases and J by 0 bases, with 14 bases between the two germline ends. As DNA, the CDR3 is TGTGCCAGCAGCCAAATATGGACAAGGAGCTCCTACGAGCAGTACTTC. This translates into CASSQIWTRSSYEQYF.

The rearrangement joins TRBV5-6 to TRBJ1-1; no definite D call. Trimming removed 1 base at V and 2 bases at J, with 12 bases between. Germline V gene lookup returns CDR1 SGHDT and CDR2 YYEEEE. The CDR3 extends over 15 amino acids. CDR3 nucleotides: TGTGCCAGCAGCTTGTCCAGACTCCTCAACACTGAAGCTTTCTTT. This gives the protein CASSLSRLLNTEAFF.

The rearrangement links TRBV5-6 to TRBJ1-1; D perhaps matches TRBD1 (6 bases). The germline gives CDR1 SGHDT, CDR2 YYEEEE. The CDR3 totals 16 residues. Trimming cost V 0 bases and J 4 bases, with 16 bases left between them. CDR3 sequence reads: CASSLGGWGLGTEAFF. The CDR3, as DNA: TGTGCCAGCAGCTTGGGAGGTTGGGGGCTTGGCACTGAAGCTTTCTTT.